The sequence of this T cell receptor beta chain was determined in a study of T cells after yellow fever vaccination. Study findings and constraints: Abundant bulk-population clonotypes could contaminate the FACS-sorted repertoires. Among primary-vaccination clones, most reappeared after the booster, at 95% to 96% for CD4 and approximately 88% for CD8.

The TCR cDNA carried a universal primer site and UMIs from 5'RACE template switching. TCRdb itself ran the 5' RACE reads through MiXCR, one entry per CDR3 protein. The data contain some 560,000 distinct CDR3 sequences, less than 20% of them singletons. This clonotype appeared a few times. The antigen is unknown. V lost 5 bases and J lost 1, with 18 bases in between. The V gene's germline CDR1 is SGHVS and CDR2 FQNEAQ. This CDR3 has 16 amino acids. Sequencing was performed on PBMCs, taken 5 days after the first yellow fever vaccination. The V gene is TRBV7-8, the J gene TRBJ2-7; D is possibly TRBD2 (7 bases). This clonotype was sampled from a man aged 18-30 years who received the YFV17D yellow fever vaccine. CDR3 bases: TGTGCCAGCAGCACCCGAGGGGGGGGGCGTTCCTACGAGCAGTACTTC. Amino acid sequence: CASSTRGGGRSYEQYF.